The T cell receptor (beta chain) described here comes from a study of vaccination effects on CD4 cells after COVID-19. In the study overall: Relative to the second dose, post-vaccine samples were obtained a median of 72 days later.

Per germline, CDR1 MNHNY and CDR2 SVGAGI (reference sequence). Trimming stripped 6 bases from V and 4 bases from J, with 13 bases between. The CDR3 runs 14 residues. Comments on this clone: Its antigen remains unidentified.

TCRdb keeps only in-frame clones here, not all; method: immunoSEQ multiplex PCR. The sample has 66,000 or so clones, roughly 80% seen once. Following a roughly 11-day culture, CD4+ T cells were purified. Participants each got two BNT162b2 or mRNA-1273 vaccine doses. Having tested negative for nucleocapsid antibodies, the vaccine recipients showed no prior SARS-CoV-2 infection. This sequence originates from a human donor who received a COVID-19 vaccine. This specimen consisted of CD4+ T cells from PBMCs cultured without peptide, obtained after COVID-19 vaccination. J is TRBJ2-1 and V is TRBV6-6, with D perhaps TRBD1 (6 bases). For the CDR3, the DNA is TGTGCCAGCAGGGAACCAGACAGGTACAATGAGCAGTTCTTC. It yields the protein CASREPDRYNEQFF.